The rows below give T cell receptor beta chains drawn from one sample of a study of blood T cell repertoires in COVID-19. Clones were read by immunoSEQ multiplex PCR, and TCRdb kept only the in-frame ones, dropping some. The sample includes roughly 300,000 clones, 91% of them seen just once. The source material was peripheral blood. The source of these receptors is a woman aged 30 to 39 with COVID-19, enrolled during active disease. CDR3s leave out the opening cysteine and the closing phenylalanine or tryptophan.

TRBJ2-3 TRBV6-5 ASSLGLAGDTQY
TRBJ1-5 TRBV19 ASSQQGASNQPQH
TRBJ2-1 TRBV24-1 ATSDRTTGSYNEQF
TRBJ2-1 TRBV5-1 ASSPTASGRYNEQF
TRBJ1-1 TRBV30 AWIGTEAF
TRBJ1-1 TRBV19 ASTPWTGAYMNTEAF
TRBJ2-2 TRBV10-3 AISESRSLVHGELF
TRBJ2-7 TRBV11-2 ASSLYLAAISYEQY
TRBJ1-2 TRBV28 ASSRTRDRGYYGYT
TRBJ2-7 TRBV5-1 ASSPPASGNEQY
TRBJ2-1 TRBV19 ASSSLAPNSYNEQF
TRBJ1-1 TRBV7-2 ASSFGRQGTEAF
TRBJ1-2 TRBV30 AWSPLNSNYGYT
TRBJ1-3 TRBV19 ASTLTGGKNTIY
TRBJ1-1 TRBV30 AWSASGTGGNTEAF
TRBJ2-7 TRBV29-1 SVSPQGFAYEQY
TRBJ2-7 TRBV6-1 ASSEALAGGPYEQY
TRBJ1-1 TRBV6-5 ASRRTGVNTEAF
TRBJ1-1 TRBV5-4 ASSLGGESHATEAF
TRBJ1-2 TRBV2 ASSALLWLGQGYGYT
TRBJ1-2 TRBV4-1 ASSFTGTGGNGYT
TRBJ1-2 TRBV6-6 ASSYGTVTGYT
TRBJ2-5 TRBV7-3 ASSPLGTAQETQY
TRBJ2-5 TRBV7-6 ASSPLGASGQETQY
TRBJ1-4 TRBV2 ASSDPDTFSNEKLF
TRBJ1-1 TRBV29-1 SVAQFVDTEAF
TRBJ2-1 TRBV5-5 ASSLDGTSGIDEQF
TRBJ1-6 TRBV30 AWSKQGPNSPLH
TRBJ2-7 TRBV11-2 ASSFEGLAGGLYYEQY
TRBJ1-6 TRBV7-9 ASSLAGTNNSPLH
TRBJ1-2 TRBV7-2 ASSFGRGQGYT
TRBJ2-2 TRBV7-9 ASSLVRGTGELF
TRBJ1-2 TRBV30 AWTGGMGGYT
TRBJ1-2 TRBV12-5 ASGCSYT
TRBJ2-5 TRBV5-4 ASSPGLAGRETQY
TRBJ2-7 TRBV5-1 ASSSPDQGLSYEQY
TRBJ1-6 TRBV11-3 ASSFPGVRWSPLH